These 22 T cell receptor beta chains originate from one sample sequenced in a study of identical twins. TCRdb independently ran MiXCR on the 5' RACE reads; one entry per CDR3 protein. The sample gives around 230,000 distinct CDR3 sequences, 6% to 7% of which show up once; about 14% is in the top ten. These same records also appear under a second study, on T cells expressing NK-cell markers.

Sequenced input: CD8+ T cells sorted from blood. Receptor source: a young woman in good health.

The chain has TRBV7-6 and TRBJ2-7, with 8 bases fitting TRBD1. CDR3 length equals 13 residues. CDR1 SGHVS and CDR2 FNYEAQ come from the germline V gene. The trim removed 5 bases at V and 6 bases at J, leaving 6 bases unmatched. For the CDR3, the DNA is TGTGCCAGCAGCCAGTGGACAGGGCCCGAGCAGTACTTC. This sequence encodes CASSQWTGPEQYF.

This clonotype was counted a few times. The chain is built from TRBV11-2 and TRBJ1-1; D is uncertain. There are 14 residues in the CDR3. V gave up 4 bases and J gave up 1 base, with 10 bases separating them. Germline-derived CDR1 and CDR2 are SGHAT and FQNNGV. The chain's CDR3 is CASSSQLGNTEAFF. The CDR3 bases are TGTGCCAGCAGCTCGCAACTCGGGAACACTGAAGCTTTCTTT.

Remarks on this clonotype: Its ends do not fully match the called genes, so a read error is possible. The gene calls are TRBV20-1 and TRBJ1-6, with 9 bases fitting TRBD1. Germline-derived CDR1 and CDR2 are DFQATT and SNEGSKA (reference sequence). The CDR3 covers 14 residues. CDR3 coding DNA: TGCAGTGCGAGAGACAGGGGGATTAATTCACCCCTCCACTTT. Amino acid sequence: CSARDRGINSPLHF.

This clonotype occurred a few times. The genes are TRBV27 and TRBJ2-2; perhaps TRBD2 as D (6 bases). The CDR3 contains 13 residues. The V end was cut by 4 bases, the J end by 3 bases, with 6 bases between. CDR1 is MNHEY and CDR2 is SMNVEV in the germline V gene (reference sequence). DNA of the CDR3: TGTGCCAGCAGTTGGGGGGACACCGGGGAGCTGTTTTTT. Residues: CASSWGDTGELFF.

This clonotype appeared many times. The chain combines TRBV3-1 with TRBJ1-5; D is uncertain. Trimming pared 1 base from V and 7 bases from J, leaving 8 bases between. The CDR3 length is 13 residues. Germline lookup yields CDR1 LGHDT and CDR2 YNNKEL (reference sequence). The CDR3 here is CASSQATFQPQHF. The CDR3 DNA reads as TGTGCCAGCAGCCAAGCAACTTTCCAGCCCCAGCATTTT. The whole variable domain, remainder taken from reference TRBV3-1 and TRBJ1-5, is DTAVSQTPKYLVTQMGNDKSIKCEQNLGHDTMYWYKQDSKKFLKIMFSYNNKELIINETVPNRFSPKSPDKAHLNLHINSLELGDSAVYFCASSQATFQPQHFGDGTRLSIL.

CDR3 loop: CASSPRGGYGTDTQYF. The DNA of the CDR3 is TGTGCCAGCAGCCCTCGGGGTGGATACGGAACAGATACGCAGTATTTT. The chain links TRBV11-2 to TRBJ2-3; D is possibly TRBD2 (5 bases). The CDR3 covers 16 residues. Germline-derived CDR1 and CDR2 are SGHAT and FQNNGV. Trimming took 5 bases from V and 3 from J, leaving 18 bases between them.

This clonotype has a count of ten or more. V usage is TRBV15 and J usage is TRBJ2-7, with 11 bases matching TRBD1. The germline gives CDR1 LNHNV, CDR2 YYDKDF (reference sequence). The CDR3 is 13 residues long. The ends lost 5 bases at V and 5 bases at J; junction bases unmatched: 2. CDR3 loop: CATSPDRGHEQYF. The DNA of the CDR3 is TGTGCCACCAGCCCGGACAGGGGGCACGAGCAGTACTTC.

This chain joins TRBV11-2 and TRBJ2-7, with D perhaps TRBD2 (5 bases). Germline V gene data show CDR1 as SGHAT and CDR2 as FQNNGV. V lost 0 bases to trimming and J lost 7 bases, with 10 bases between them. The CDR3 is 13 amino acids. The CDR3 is CASSLDYGVEQYF. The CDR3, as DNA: TGTGCCAGCAGCTTAGATTACGGGGTGGAGCAGTACTTC.

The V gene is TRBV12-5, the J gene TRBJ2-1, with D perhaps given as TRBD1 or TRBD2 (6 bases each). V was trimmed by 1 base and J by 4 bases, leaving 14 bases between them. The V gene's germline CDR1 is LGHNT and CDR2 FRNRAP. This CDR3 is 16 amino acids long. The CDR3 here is CASGLDSGAGYNEQFF. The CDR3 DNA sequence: TGTGCTAGTGGTTTGGATTCGGGGGCGGGTTACAATGAGCAGTTCTTC.

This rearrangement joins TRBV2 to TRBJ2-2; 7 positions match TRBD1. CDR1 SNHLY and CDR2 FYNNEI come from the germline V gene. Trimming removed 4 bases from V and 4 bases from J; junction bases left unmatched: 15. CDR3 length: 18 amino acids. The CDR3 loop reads CASSGPFETGTPTGELFF. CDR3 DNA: TGTGCCAGCAGTGGGCCCTTCGAGACAGGGACCCCCACCGGGGAGCTGTTTTTT.

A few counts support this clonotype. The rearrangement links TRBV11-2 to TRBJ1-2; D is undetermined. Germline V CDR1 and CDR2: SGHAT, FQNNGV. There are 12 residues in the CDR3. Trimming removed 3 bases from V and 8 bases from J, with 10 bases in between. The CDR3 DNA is TGTGCCAGCAGCTTCCATCCCGGCGGCTACACCTTC. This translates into CASSFHPGGYTF.

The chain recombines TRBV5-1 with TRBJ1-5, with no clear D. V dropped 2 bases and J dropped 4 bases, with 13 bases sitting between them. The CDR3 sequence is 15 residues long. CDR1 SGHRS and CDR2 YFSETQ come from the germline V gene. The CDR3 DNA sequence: TGCGCCAGCAGCTTAGGCCCGTGGACTAATCAGCCCCAGCATTTT. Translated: CASSLGPWTNQPQHF.

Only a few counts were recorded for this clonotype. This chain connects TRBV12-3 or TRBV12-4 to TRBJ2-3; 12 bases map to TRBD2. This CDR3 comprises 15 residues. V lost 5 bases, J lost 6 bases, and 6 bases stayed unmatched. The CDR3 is CASSDGLAGTDTQYF. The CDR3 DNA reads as TGTGCCAGCAGTGACGGACTAGCGGGGACGGATACGCAGTATTTT.

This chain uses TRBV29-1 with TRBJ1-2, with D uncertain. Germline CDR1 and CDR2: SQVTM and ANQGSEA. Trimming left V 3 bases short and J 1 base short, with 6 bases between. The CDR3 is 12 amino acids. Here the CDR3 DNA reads TGCAGCGTTGAGGGGAATAACTATGGCTACACCTTC. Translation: CSVEGNNYGYTF.

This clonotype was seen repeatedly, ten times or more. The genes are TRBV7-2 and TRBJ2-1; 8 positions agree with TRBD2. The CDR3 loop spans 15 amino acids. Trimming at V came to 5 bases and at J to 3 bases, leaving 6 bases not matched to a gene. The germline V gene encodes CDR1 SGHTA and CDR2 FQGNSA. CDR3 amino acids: CASSQVSGNYNEQFF. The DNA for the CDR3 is TGTGCCAGCAGCCAAGTTAGCGGGAACTACAATGAGCAGTTCTTC. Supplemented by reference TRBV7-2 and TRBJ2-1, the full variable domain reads GAGVSQSPSNKVTEKGKDVELRCDPISGHTALYWYRQSLGQGLEFLIYFQGNSAPDKSGLPSDRFSAERTGGSVSTLTIQRTQQEDSAVYLCASSQVSGNYNEQFFGPGTRLTVL.

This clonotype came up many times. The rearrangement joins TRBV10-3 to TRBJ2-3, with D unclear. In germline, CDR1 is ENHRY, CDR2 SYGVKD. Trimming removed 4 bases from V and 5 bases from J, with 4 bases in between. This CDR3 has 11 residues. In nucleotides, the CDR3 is TGTGCCATCAGTGGCCTAGATACGCAGTATTTT. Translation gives CAISGLDTQYF.

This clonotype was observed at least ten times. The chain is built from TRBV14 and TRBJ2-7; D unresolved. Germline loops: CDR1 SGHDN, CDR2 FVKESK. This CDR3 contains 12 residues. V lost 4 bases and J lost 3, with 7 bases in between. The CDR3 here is CASSPANYEQYF. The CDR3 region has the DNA TGTGCCAGCAGCCCAGCAAACTACGAGCAGTACTTC.

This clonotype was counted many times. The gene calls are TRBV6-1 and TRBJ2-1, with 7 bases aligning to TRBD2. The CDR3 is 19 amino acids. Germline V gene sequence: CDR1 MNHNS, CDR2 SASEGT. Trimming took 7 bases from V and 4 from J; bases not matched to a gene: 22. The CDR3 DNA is TGTGCCAGCACCCTTCTACCCACCTCATATGGGGGGGGATACAATGAGCAGTTCTTC. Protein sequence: CASTLLPTSYGGGYNEQFF.

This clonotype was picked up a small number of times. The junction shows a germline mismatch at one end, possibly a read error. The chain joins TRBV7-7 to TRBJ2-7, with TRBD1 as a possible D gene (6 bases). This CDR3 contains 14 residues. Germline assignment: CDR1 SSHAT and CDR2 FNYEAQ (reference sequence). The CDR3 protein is CASSADRNSYEQYF. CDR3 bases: TGTGCTAGCAGCGCCGACAGGAACTCCTACGAGCAGTACTTC.

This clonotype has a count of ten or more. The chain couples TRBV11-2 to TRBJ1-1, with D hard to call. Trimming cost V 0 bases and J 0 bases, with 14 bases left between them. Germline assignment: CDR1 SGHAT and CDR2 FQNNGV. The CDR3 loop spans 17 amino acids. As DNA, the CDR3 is TGTGCCAGCAGCTTAGAGGAGCCACTAGACTTGAACACTGAAGCTTTCTTT. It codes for CASSLEEPLDLNTEAFF.

CDR3 amino acids: CASSLVGATYNEQFF. CDR3 nucleotides: TGTGCCAGCAGCTTAGTGGGGGCGACCTACAATGAGCAGTTCTTC. V is TRBV7-9 and J is TRBJ2-1; possibly TRBD1 for D (6 bases). Trimming left V 1 base short and J 2 bases short, with 9 bases between. Germline lookup yields CDR1 SEHNR and CDR2 FQNEAQ (reference sequence). The CDR3 runs to 15 residues.

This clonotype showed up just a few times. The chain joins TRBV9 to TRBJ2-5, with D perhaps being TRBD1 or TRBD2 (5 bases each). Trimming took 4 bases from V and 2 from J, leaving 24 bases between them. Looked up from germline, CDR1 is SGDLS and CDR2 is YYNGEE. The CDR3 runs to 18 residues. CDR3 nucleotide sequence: TGTGCCAGCAGCCCTGTCGGGGTAGGGGTGGTCCGACAAGAGACCCAGTACTTC. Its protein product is CASSPVGVGVVRQETQYF.